This T cell receptor (beta chain) was retrieved from a study of human T cells and chemical hapten exposure. V was pared by 4 bases and J by 0 bases, with 13 bases between. CDR1 is ENHRY and CDR2 is SYGVKD in the germline V gene. The CDR3 consists of 17 residues. MiXCR, applied by TCRdb to the RACE reads, yields one record per CDR3 protein. The sample consists of around 340,000 distinct CDR3 sequences, under 9% of them appearing once. Time point denoted: patch test 1, 2 weeks after DPC sensitization. Stated treatment: therapeutic diphenylcyclopropenone sensitization with weekly scalp DPC. The chain is built from TRBV10-3 and TRBJ2-6, with D perhaps matching TRBD1 (5 bases). The TCR comes from a young woman with alopecia areata. Some clones in this sample may be carry-over from other donors' samples. The sequences come from whole blood, collected in connection with sensitization to the hapten diphenylcyclopropenone (DPC). CDR3 bases: TGTGCCATCAGTGGGGGCGTCCCTAGCTCTGGGGCCAACGTCCTGACTTTC. This codes for CAISGGVPSSGANVLTF.